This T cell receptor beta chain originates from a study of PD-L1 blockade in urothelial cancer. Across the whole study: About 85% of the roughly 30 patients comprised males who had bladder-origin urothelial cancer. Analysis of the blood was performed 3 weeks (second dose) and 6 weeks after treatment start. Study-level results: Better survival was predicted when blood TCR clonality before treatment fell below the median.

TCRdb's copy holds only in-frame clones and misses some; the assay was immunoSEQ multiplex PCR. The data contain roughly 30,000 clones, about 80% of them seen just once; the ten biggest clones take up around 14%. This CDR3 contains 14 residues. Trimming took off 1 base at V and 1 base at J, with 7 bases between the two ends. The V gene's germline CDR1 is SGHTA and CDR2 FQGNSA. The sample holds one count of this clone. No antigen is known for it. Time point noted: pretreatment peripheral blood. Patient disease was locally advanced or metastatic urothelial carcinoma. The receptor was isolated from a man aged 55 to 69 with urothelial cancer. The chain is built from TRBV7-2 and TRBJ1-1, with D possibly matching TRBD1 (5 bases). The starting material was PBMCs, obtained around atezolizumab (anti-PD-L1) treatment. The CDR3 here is CASSLGGQNTEAFF. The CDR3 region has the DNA TGTGCCAGCAGCTTAGGGGGCCAGAACACTGAAGCTTTCTTT.